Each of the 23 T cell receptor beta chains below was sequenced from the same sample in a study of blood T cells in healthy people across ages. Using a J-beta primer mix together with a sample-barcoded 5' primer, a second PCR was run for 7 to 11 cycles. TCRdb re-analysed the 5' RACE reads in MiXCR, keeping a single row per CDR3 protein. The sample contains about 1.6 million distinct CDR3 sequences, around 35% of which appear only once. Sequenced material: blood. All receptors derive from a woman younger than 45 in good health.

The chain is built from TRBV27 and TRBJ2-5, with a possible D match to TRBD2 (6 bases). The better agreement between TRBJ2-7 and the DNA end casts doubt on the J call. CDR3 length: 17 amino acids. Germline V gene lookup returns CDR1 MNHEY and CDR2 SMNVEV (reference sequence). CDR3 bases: TGTGCCAGCAGTTTATTCGGACTCGCGGAGGGCTTTCGCGAGCAGTACTTC. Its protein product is CASSLFGLAEGFREQYF.

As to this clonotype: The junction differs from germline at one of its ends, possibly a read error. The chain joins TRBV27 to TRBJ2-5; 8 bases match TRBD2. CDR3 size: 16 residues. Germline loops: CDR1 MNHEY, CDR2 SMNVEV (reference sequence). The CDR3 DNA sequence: TGTGCCAGCAGCAAAATAACCGGGGGGGGACAAGAGCCCCAGTACTTC. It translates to CASSKITGGGQEPQYF.

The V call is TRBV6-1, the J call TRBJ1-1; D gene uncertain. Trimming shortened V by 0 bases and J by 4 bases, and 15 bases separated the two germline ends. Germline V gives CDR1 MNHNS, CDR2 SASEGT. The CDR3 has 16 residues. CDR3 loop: CASSEALQVTSTEAFF. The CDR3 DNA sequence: TGTGCCAGCAGTGAAGCGCTCCAGGTGACGAGCACTGAAGCTTTCTTT.

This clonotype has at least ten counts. CDR3 nucleotide sequence: TGTGCCAGCAGTTTCGGAGCGGGGGGCACAGATACGCAGTATTTT. Amino acids: CASSFGAGGTDTQYF. The genes are TRBV12-3 or TRBV12-4 and TRBJ2-3, with 8 positions matching TRBD2. V trimming: 3 bases; J trimming: 1 base; junction bases outside the gene matches: 3. There are 15 residues in the CDR3.

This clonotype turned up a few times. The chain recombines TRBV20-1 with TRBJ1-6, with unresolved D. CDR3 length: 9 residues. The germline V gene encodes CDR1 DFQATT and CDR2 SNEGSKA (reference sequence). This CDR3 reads CRTNSPLHF. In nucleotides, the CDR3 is TGCAGGACAAATTCACCCCTCCACTTT.

In DNA, the CDR3 is TGCAGTGCTATCTCCCGACACAAGCAGTACTTC. This sequence encodes CSAISRHKQYF. The V and J genes are TRBV20-1 and TRBJ2-7, with unresolved D. Per the germline V gene, CDR1 is DFQATT and CDR2 is SNEGSKA (reference sequence). V was trimmed by 4 bases and J by 8 bases, leaving 12 bases between them. CDR3 size: 11 residues.

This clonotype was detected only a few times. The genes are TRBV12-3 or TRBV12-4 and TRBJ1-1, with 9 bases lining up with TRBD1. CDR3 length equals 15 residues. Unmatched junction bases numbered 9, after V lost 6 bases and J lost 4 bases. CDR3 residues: CASRRGQGFGTEAFF. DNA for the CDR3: TGTGCCAGCAGGCGGGGACAGGGTTTCGGCACTGAAGCTTTCTTT.

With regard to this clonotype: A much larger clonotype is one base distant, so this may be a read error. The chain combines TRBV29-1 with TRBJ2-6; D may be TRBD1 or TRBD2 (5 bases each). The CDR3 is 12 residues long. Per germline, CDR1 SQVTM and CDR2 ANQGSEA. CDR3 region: CSVVSGGNVLTF. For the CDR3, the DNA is TGCAGCGTTGTTTCTGGGGGCAACGTCCTGACTTTC.

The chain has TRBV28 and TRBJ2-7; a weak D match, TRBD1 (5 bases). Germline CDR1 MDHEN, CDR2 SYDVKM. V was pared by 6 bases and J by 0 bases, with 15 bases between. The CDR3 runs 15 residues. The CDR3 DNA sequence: TGTGCCAGCAGCACCCCCGACAGCGTCTCCTACGAGCAGTACTTC. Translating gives CASSTPDSVSYEQYF. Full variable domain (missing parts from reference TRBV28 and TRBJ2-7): DVKVTQSSRYLVKRTGEKVFLECVQDMDHENMFWYRQDPGLGLRLIYFSYDVKMKEKGDIPEGYSVSREKKERFSLILESASTNQTSMYLCASSTPDSVSYEQYFGPGTRLTVT.

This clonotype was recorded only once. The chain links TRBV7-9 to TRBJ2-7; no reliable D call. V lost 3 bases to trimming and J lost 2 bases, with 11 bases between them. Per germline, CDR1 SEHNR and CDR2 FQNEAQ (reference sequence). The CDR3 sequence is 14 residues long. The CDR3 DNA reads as TGTGCCAGCAGCTTCGAGACTTCTACCTACGAGCAGTACTTC. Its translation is CASSFETSTYEQYF.

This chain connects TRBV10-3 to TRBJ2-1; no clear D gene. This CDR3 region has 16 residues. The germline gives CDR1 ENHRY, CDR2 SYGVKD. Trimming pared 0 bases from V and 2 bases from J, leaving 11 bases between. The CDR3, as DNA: TGTGCCATCAGTGAGTCGCTGGGCCCAACCTACAATGAGCAGTTCTTC. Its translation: CAISESLGPTYNEQFF.

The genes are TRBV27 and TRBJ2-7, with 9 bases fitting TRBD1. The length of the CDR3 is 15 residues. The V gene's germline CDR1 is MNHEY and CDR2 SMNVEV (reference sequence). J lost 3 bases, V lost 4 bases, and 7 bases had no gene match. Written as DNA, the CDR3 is TGTGCCAGCAGTTCCGTGGGGACAGGGATCTACGAGCAGTACTTC. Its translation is CASSSVGTGIYEQYF.

CDR3 region: CASSPGTGSPFAEQYF. DNA of the CDR3: TGTGCCAGCTCACCTGGGACAGGGTCCCCCTTCGCCGAGCAGTACTTC. The chain recombines TRBV18 with TRBJ2-7; 9 bases align to TRBD1. Germline CDR1 and CDR2: KGHSH and LQKENI. V was clipped by 3 bases and J by 6 bases; unmatched bases: 12. The CDR3 has 16 residues. Variable domain in full (rest from reference TRBV18 and TRBJ2-7): NAGVMQNPRHLVRRRGQEARLRCSPMKGHSHVYWYRQLPEEGLKFMVYLQKENIIDESGMPKERFSAEFPKEGPSILRIQQVVRGDSAAYFCASSPGTGSPFAEQYFGPGTRLTVT.

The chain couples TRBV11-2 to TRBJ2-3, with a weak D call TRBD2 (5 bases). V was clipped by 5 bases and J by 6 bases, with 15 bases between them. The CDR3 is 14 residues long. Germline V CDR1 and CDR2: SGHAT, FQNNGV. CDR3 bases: TGTGCCAGCAGCCCACTTCGGAGGTCGGATACGCAGTATTTT. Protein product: CASSPLRRSDTQYF. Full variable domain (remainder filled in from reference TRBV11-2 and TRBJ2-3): EAGVAQSPRYKIIEKRQSVAFWCNPISGHATLYWYQQILGQGPKLLIQFQNNGVVDDSQLPKDRFSAERLKGVDSTLKIQPAKLEDSAVYLCASSPLRRSDTQYFGPGTRLTVL.

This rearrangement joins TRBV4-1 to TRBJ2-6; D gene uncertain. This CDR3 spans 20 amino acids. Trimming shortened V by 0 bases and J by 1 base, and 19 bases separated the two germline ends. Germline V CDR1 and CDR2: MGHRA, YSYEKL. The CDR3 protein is CASSQDQVILRRSGANVLTF. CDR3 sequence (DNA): TGCGCCAGCAGCCAAGATCAGGTCATTCTAAGAAGGTCTGGGGCCAACGTCCTGACTTTC.

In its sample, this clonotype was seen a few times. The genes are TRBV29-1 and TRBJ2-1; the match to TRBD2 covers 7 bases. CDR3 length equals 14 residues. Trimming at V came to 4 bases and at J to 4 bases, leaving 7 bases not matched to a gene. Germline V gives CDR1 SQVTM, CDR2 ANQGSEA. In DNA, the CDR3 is TGCAGCGTTGTGGGGAGGGGTGTATACAATGAGCAGTTCTTC. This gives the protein CSVVGRGVYNEQFF.

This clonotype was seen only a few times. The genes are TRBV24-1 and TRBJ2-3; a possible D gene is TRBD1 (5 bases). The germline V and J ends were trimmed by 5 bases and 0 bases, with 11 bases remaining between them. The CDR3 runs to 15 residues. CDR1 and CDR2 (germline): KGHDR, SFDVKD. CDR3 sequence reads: CATSGEGASTDTQYF. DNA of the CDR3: TGTGCCACCAGTGGCGAAGGGGCCAGCACAGATACGCAGTATTTT.

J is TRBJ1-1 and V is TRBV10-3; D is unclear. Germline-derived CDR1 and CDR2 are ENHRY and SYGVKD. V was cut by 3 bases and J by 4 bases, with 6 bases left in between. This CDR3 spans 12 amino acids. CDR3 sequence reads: CAISDQVTEAFF. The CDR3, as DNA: TGTGCCATCAGTGATCAGGTCACTGAAGCTTTCTTT.

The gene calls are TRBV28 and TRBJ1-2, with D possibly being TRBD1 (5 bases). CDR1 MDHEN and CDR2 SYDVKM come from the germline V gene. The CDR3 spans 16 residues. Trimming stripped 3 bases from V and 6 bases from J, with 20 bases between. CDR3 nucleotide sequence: TGTGCCAGCAGTTTGAGCATAGCGGCAGGGTCGGATGGCTACACCTTC. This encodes CASSLSIAAGSDGYTF.

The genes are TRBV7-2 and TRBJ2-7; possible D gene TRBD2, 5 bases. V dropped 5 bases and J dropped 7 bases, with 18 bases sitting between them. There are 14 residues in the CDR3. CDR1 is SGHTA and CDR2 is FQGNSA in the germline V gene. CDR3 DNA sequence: TGTGCCAGCAGCCTGAGTATTGGAGGCGAAGAGCAGTACTTC. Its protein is CASSLSIGGEEQYF.

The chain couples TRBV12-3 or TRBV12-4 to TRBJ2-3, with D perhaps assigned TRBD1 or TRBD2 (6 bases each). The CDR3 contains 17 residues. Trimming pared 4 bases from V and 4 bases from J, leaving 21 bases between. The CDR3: CASSWRGQERAPDTQYF. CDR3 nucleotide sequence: TGTGCCAGCAGTTGGAGGGGACAAGAGCGAGCGCCAGATACGCAGTATTTT.

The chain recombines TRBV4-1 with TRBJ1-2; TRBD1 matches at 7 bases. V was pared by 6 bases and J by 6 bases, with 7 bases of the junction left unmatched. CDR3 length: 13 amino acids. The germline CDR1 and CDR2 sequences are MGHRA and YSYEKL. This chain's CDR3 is CASRKQGLDGYTF. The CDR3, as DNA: TGCGCCAGCAGAAAACAGGGGTTAGATGGCTACACCTTC.

The CDR3 region has the DNA TGCAGTGCCCCCCGGGCGGTAGCGGGCGAAAAGCAGTTCTTC. This translates into CSAPRAVAGEKQFF. The genes are TRBV20-1 and TRBJ2-1; 7 bases map to TRBD2. Germline trimming cut 6 bases from V and 11 bases from J; bases unmatched to any gene: 16. Germline V gives CDR1 DFQATT, CDR2 SNEGSKA (reference sequence). The CDR3 has 14 residues.